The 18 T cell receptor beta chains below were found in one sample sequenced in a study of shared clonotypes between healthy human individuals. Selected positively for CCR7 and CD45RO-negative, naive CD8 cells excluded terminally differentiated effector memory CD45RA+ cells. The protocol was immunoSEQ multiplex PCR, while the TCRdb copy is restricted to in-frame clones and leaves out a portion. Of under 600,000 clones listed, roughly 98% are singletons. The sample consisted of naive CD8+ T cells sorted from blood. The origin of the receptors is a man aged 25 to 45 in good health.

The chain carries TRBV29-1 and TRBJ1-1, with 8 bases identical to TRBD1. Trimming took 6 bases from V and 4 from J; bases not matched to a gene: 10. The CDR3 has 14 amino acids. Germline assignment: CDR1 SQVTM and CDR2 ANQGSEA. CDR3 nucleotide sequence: TGCAGCGTGAAATCCGGACAGGGAGGCACTGAAGCTTTCTTT. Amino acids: CSVKSGQGGTEAFF.

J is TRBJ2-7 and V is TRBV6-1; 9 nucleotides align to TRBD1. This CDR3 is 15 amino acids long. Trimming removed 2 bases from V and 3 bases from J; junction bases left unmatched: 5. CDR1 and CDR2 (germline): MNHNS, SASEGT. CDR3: CASSELGTGNYEQYF. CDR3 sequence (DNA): TGTGCCAGCAGTGAACTAGGGACAGGGAACTACGAGCAGTACTTC.

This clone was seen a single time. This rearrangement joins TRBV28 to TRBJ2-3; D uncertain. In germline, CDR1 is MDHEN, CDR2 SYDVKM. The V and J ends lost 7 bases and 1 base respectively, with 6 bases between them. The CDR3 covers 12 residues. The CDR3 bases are TGTGCCAGCACGGGCCGCACAGATACGCAGTATTTT. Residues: CASTGRTDTQYF.

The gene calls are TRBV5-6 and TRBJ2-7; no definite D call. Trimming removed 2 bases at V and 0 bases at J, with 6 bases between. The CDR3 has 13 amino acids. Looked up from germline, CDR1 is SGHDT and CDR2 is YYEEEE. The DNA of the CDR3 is TGTGCCAGCAGCTTTTCATCCTCCTACGAGCAGTACTTC. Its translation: CASSFSSSYEQYF.

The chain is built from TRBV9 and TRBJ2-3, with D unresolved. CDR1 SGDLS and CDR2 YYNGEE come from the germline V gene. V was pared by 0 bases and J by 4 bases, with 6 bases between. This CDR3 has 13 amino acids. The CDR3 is CASSVENPDTQYF. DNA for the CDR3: TGTGCCAGCAGCGTAGAAAACCCAGATACGCAGTATTTT. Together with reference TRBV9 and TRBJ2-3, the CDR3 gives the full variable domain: DSGVTQTPKHLITATGQRVTLRCSPRSGDLSVYWYQQSLDQGLQFLIQYYNGEERAKGNILERFSAQQFPDLHSELNLSSLELGDSALYFCASSVENPDTQYFGPGTRLTVL.

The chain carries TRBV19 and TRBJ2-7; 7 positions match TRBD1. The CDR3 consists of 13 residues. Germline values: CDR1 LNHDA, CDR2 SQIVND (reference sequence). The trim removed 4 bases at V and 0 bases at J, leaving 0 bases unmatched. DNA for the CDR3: TGTGCCAGTAGTAACAGGGGCTCCTACGAGCAGTACTTC. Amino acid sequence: CASSNRGSYEQYF.

The CDR3 is CSVTDWDSNNEQFF. The CDR3 DNA follows: TGCAGCGTGACAGATTGGGACAGTAACAATGAGCAGTTCTTC. The genes are TRBV29-1 and TRBJ2-1; 7 bases fit TRBD1. This CDR3 region has 14 residues. The trim removed 6 bases at V and 5 bases at J, leaving 10 bases unmatched. The germline CDR1 and CDR2 sequences are SQVTM and ANQGSEA.

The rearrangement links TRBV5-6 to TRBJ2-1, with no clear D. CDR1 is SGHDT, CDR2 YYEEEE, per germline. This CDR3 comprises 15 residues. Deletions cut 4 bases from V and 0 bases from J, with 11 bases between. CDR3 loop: CASSPTLSSYNEQFF. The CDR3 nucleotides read TGTGCCAGCAGCCCGACTTTGAGCTCCTACAATGAGCAGTTCTTC.

The CDR3 coding sequence is TGCGCCAGCAGTGAGGAGACTAGCCCTGGGGATACGCAGTATTTT. Protein: CASSEETSPGDTQYF. The chain has TRBV10-1 and TRBJ2-3; 7 nucleotides align to TRBD2. V was clipped by 2 bases and J by 6 bases; unmatched bases: 8. CDR1 WNHNN and CDR2 SYGVQD come from the germline V gene (reference sequence). The CDR3 extends over 15 amino acids.

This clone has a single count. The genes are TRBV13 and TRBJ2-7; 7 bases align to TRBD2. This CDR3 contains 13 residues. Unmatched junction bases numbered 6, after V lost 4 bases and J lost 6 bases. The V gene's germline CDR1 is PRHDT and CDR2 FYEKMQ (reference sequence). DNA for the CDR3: TGTGCCAGCAGCTCAAGCGGGAAGGGCGAGCAGTACTTC. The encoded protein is CASSSSGKGEQYF. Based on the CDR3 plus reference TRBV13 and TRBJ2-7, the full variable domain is AAGVIQSPRHLIKEKRETATLKCYPIPRHDTVYWYQQGPGQDPQFLISFYEKMQSDKGSIPDRFSAQQFSDYHSELNMSSLELGDSALYFCASSSSGKGEQYFGPGTRLTVT.

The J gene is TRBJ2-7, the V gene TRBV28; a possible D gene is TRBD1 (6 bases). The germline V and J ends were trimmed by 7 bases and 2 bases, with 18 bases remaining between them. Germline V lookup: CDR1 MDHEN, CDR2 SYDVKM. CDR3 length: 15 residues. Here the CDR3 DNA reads TGTGCCAGCACCCCAGACAGGACCCTCACCTACGAGCAGTACTTC. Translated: CASTPDRTLTYEQYF.

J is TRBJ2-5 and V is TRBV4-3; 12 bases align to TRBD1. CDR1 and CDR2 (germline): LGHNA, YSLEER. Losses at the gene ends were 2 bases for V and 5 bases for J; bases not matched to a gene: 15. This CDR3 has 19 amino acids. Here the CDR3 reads CASSQITGQGARFSETQYF. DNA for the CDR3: TGCGCCAGCAGCCAAATCACGGGACAGGGGGCCCGATTCTCGGAGACCCAGTACTTC.

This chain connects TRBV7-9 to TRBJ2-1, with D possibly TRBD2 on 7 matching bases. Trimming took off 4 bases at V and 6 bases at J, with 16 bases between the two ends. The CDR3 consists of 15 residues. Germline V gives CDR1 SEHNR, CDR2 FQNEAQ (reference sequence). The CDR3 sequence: CASSSSGKGGNEQFF. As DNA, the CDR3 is TGTGCCAGCAGCTCAAGCGGGAAAGGGGGCAATGAGCAGTTCTTC.

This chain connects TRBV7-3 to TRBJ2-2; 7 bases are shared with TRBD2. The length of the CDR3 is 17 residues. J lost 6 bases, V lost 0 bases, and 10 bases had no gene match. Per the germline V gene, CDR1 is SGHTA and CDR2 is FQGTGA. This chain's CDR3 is CASSLTQSGGRAGELFF. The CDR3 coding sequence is TGTGCCAGCAGCTTAACGCAAAGCGGCGGGAGAGCCGGGGAGCTGTTTTTT.

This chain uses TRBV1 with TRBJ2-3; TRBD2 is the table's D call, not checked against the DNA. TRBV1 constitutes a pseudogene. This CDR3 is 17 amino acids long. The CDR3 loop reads CTSSQVGAPGVTDTQYF. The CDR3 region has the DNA TGCACCAGCAGCCAAGTCGGCGCACCGGGAGTAACAGATACGCAGTATTTT.

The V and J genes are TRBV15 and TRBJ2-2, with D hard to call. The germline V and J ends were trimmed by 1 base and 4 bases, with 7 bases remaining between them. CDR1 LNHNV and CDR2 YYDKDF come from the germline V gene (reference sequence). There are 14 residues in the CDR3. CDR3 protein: CATSRGLGTGELFF. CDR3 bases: TGTGCCACCAGCAGAGGACTGGGCACCGGGGAGCTGTTTTTT.

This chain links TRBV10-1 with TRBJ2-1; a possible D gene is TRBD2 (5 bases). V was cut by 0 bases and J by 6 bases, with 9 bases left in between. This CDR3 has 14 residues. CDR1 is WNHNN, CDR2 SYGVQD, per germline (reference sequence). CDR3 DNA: TGCGCCAGCAGTGAGTCGAGACTACTCAATGAGCAGTTCTTC. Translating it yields CASSESRLLNEQFF.

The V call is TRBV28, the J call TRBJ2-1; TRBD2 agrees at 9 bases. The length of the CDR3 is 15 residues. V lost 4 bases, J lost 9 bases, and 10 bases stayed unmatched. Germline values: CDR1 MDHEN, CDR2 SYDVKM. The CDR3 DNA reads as TGTGCCAGCAGTTACTGGCGGGAGGGCCGGGTTGAGCAGTTCTTC. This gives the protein CASSYWREGRVEQFF.